Listed below are T cell receptor beta chains from one sample, sequenced in a study of beta chain features in type 1 diabetes. Clones were read by immunoSEQ multiplex PCR, and TCRdb kept only the in-frame ones, dropping some. Among some 660,000 clones listed, 11% to 15% were seen once. Sequencing was performed on naive CD4+ T cells from blood. The receptors come from a man in his late teens or twenties with type 1 diabetes. CDR3s include the opening cysteine and the closing phenylalanine or tryptophan. The order of the fields is CDR3 DNA, CDR3 protein, J gene, V gene, D gene, clone size. The D gene is left open where the match is weak. Rows may omit the clone size; those that give it use once, few, many or a size class.

DNA: TGTGCCACCAGCAGAGCCGGGACTAGCGTTATAGAGACCCAGTACTTC; CDR3: CATSRAGTSVIETQYF; J: TRBJ2-5; V: TRBV15; D: TRBD2; size: NA
DNA: TGTGCCTGGAGTGGACCGGGGCAGGGGAACAATCAGCCCCAGCATTTT; CDR3: CAWSGPGQGNNQPQHF; J: TRBJ1-5; V: TRBV30; D: NA; size: NA
DNA: TGTGCCTGTAATGCGCGCGGGGGGGAGACCCAGTACTTC; CDR3: CACNARGGETQYF; J: TRBJ2-5; V: TRBV30; D: TRBD2; size: NA
DNA: TGCAGCGTTGATGGGCCCCGAGCGGGGGACAATGAGCAGTTCTTC; CDR3: CSVDGPRAGDNEQFF; J: TRBJ2-1; V: TRBV29-1; D: TRBD2; size: few
DNA: TGCGCCAGCAGCTCGACAGGGGATGGCTACGAGCAGTACTTC; CDR3: CASSSTGDGYEQYF; J: TRBJ2-7; V: TRBV5-1; D: TRBD1; size: NA
DNA: TGTGCCAGCTCGACCGAACTTGGGCGCCCCAGCACCGGGGAGCTGTTTTTT; CDR3: CASSTELGRPSTGELFF; J: TRBJ2-2; V: TRBV18; D: NA; size: few
DNA: TGTGCAATCAGGGGCAGGGCTTACGAGCAGTACTTC; CDR3: CAIRGRAYEQYF; J: TRBJ2-7; V: TRBV28; D: NA; size: NA
DNA: TGCGCCAGCAGAGTCGGGACAAGGCCAATGCAGTTCTTC; CDR3: CASRVGTRPMQFF; J: TRBJ2-1; V: TRBV5-1; D: NA; size: NA
DNA: TGTGCCAGCAGCGTACTAGCGGGAGTATGGGAGACCCAGTACTTC; CDR3: CASSVLAGVWETQYF; J: TRBJ2-5; V: TRBV9; D: TRBD2; size: NA
DNA: TGTGCCAGCAGCTTAGGCAATGAGCAGTTCTTC; CDR3: CASSLGNEQFF; J: TRBJ2-1; V: TRBV7-8; D: NA; size: few
DNA: TGTGCCAGCACCCAAGGTGGGGCAGGGGCTGCAGATACGCAGTATTTT; CDR3: CASTQGGAGAADTQYF; J: TRBJ2-3; V: TRBV28; D: NA; size: few
DNA: TGTGCCAGCAGCTTAGGACCCTCCAGCTACGAGCAGTACTTC; CDR3: CASSLGPSSYEQYF; J: TRBJ2-7; V: TRBV7-2; D: NA; size: NA
DNA: TGTGCCAGCAGCTTCTCCGAGGGATTAGGCTCCTACGAGCAGTACTTC; CDR3: CASSFSEGLGSYEQYF; J: TRBJ2-7; V: TRBV11-1; D: NA; size: few
DNA: TGTGCCAGCAGTTTTGGACCCCGGTCTGAATCACCCCTCCACTTT; CDR3: CASSFGPRSESPLHF; J: TRBJ1-6; V: TRBV27; D: NA; size: few
DNA: TGTGCCAGCAGGGACTTCTATGGCTACACCTTC; CDR3: CASRDFYGYTF; J: TRBJ1-2; V: TRBV28; D: NA; size: NA
DNA: TGTGCCAGCAGCCCCAGCGGCGGTGGGGGAGGCTACACCTTC; CDR3: CASSPSGGGGGYTF; J: TRBJ1-2; V: TRBV7-2; D: NA; size: NA
DNA: TGTGCCTGGAGTGCTGGGGGAAAGTGCGACTTC; CDR3: CAWSAGGKCDF; J: TRBJ2-4; V: TRBV30; D: NA; size: NA
DNA: TGTGCCAGCAGCTTGCTGTCCCGGGACGGGGAGCTGTTTTTT; CDR3: CASSLLSRDGELFF; J: TRBJ2-2; V: TRBV5-4; D: NA; size: NA
DNA: TGTGCCAGCAGCCTAAGACAGGGATACAATGAGCAGTTCTTC; CDR3: CASSLRQGYNEQFF; J: TRBJ2-1; V: TRBV7-2; D: TRBD1; size: NA
DNA: TGTGCCAGCAGCTTGGGTGGGGTTGGAGTTGAACATCATTTT; CDR3: CASSLGGVGVEHHF; J: TRBJ1-3; V: TRBV7-9; D: NA; size: NA
DNA: TGTGCCAGCGACATACGACCCCAGGATGGCTACACCTTC; CDR3: CASDIRPQDGYTF; J: TRBJ1-2; V: TRBV7-9; D: NA; size: few
DNA: TGTGCCAGCAGCGAGCCGGGACTAGCGGGAGGGAATGAGCAGTTCTTC; CDR3: CASSEPGLAGGNEQFF; J: TRBJ2-1; V: TRBV7-9; D: TRBD2; size: NA
DNA: TGTGCCTGGAGTCAACAGCGCAATCAGCCCCAGCATTTT; CDR3: CAWSQQRNQPQHF; J: TRBJ1-5; V: TRBV30; D: NA; size: NA